The 5 T cell receptor beta chains below all came from one sample that was sequenced in a study of T cell responses to AZD1222 COVID-19 vaccine. Profiling relied on immunoSEQ multiplex PCR, and the TCRdb table lists in-frame clones only, not all of them. The sample shows about 120,000 clones, 88% of them seen only once. The source material was peripheral blood, sampled on day 0 of AZD1222 vaccination. These receptors originate from an adult in good health.

V gene TRBV4-3 combines with J gene TRBJ2-1; 12 bases line up with TRBD2. CDR3 size: 18 residues. Germline V CDR1 and CDR2: LGHNA, YSLEER. Trimming took 1 base from V and 7 from J; bases not matched to a gene: 11. The CDR3 spells CASSQGYFLAGGRNEQFF. The CDR3 region has the DNA TGCGCCAGCAGCCAAGGCTACTTCCTAGCGGGGGGGAGAAATGAGCAGTTCTTC.

CDR3 coding DNA: TGTGCCAGCAGCAGACAGGGTAATCAGCCCCAGCATTTT. Amino acid sequence: CASSRQGNQPQHF. This sequence joins TRBV6-2 or TRBV6-3 and TRBJ1-5; 7 positions agree with TRBD1. The germline CDR1 and CDR2 sequences are MNHEY and SVGEGT. There are 13 residues in the CDR3. J was trimmed by 4 bases and V by 6 bases; bases with no gene match: 3.

The chain uses TRBV28 and TRBJ1-4; D uncertain. The CDR3 runs 14 residues. Trimming took off 6 bases at V and 0 bases at J, with 8 bases between the two ends. Germline values: CDR1 MDHEN, CDR2 SYDVKM. For the CDR3, the DNA is TGTGCCAGCAGCTCCGGGACAACTAATGAAAAACTGTTTTTT. Its translation is CASSSGTTNEKLFF.

V gene TRBV25-1 combines with J gene TRBJ2-7, with a weak D call TRBD2 (7 bases). The CDR3 is 15 residues long. CDR1 is MGHDK and CDR2 is SYGVNS in the germline V gene. The V end was cut by 2 bases, the J end by 1 base, with 12 bases between. The CDR3 sequence is CASSEVGGLSYEQYF. The CDR3 DNA reads TGTGCCAGCAGTGAAGTCGGGGGGCTATCCTACGAGCAGTACTTC.

The gene calls are TRBV6-4 and TRBJ2-3, with D perhaps assigned TRBD1 or TRBD2 (5 bases each). V lost 6 bases and J 3 bases, leaving 16 bases between the germline ends. The CDR3 covers 15 residues. CDR1 is MRHNA, CDR2 SNTAGT, per germline. Here the CDR3 reads CASSAGTVGTDTQYF. The CDR3 DNA sequence: TGTGCCAGCAGCGCCGGGACCGTAGGGACAGATACGCAGTATTTT.